This note documents a single T cell receptor beta chain sequence. What this receptor recognizes is not known. No much larger clonotype is one base removed from it; base qualities were not supplied. The collaborating institutions used their own protocols to collect whole blood in K2EDTA tubes. For TCRbeta analysis, collaborator samples were shipped as frozen whole blood, as isolated PBMCs, or as DNA extracted from either sample type. This specimen comes from a study of blood T cell repertoires in COVID-19 (TCRdb year 2020). About the full investigation: Collaborator samples came from the United States, Italy and Spain and covered acute and convalescent phases of COVID-19. The dataset comprised deeply sampled blood TCRbeta repertoires from subjects exposed to, actively infected with, or recovered from COVID-19. A de-identified subject ID, COVID-19 status, age in years and sex were almost always included in the sample metadata. Samples came from the ongoing ImmuneRACE study (first 160 participants) plus 1,254 subjects from 6 global collaborators. The repertoires were made available in a free public database intended to serve as a resource for research on the immune response to SARS-CoV-2. The material from the prospective study consisted of cDNA or gDNA derived from T cells, B-cell-depleted T cells, or PBMCs. HLA class I and class II types, where available, came from metadata supplied by the sample provider rather than from assay-based typing.

Results and caveats for the whole study, not just this receptor: Clinical and demographic metadata were provided uncurated, with the amount varying by source and participant.

The immunoSEQ Assay, a bias-controlled multiplex PCR, was used to amplify TCRbeta CDR3 regions from genomic DNA. The published analysis was carried out like this. Nucleated cell counts per sample were estimated from amplification of reference gene primers within the assay. To quantify the absolute abundance of each unique TCRbeta CDR3 rearrangement, sequence reads were collapsed and filtered. For each sample, productive Simpson clonality was calculated by taking the square root of Simpson's diversity index across productive rearrangements. Sourced from immuneACCESS, this table was stored by TCRdb with only in-frame sequences that have V and J called. A share of the clones is absent; for the studies checked, an unresolved V gene accounts for under half, and the remainder has no known explanation. The V and J calls and clone size come from that table; D and trimming were worked out from the DNA. Present in this sample are some 29,000 clones, over 70% of which were seen just once. Approximately 47% of the sample is taken by the ten largest.

Material: peripheral blood. This clonotype was obtained from a woman aged 70-85 years with acute or convalescent COVID-19.

The sequence in DNA is TGTGCCAGCTCACATTTGGACAGGGTCGAGCAGTACTTC. This is translated as CASSHLDRVEQYF. This receptor chain uses TRBV18 and TRBJ2-7; 8 of the junction bases match TRBD1. The germline V gene encodes CDR1 KGHSH and CDR2 LQKENI. V loses 4 bases at its end and J loses 6 bases; junction bases beyond the gene matches: 5. The CDR3 spans 13 residues, from the cysteine through the phenylalanine. The entry retains the CDR3 DNA only, 39 bases that are in frame from base 1.